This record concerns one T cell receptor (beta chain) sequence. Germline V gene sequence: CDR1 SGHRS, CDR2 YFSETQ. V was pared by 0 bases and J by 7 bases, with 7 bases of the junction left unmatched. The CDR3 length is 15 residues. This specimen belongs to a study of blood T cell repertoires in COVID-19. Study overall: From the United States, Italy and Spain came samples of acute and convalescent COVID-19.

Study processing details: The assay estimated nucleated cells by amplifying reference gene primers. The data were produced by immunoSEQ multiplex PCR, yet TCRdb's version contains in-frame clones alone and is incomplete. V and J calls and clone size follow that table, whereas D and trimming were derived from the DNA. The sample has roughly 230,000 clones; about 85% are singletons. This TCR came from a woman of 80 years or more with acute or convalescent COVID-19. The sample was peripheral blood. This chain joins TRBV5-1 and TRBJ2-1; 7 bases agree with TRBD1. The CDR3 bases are TGCGCCAGCAGCTTGGATCAGGGGGAGTGGAATGAGCAGTTCTTC. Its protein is CASSLDQGEWNEQFF.